This TCR beta chain was sequenced in a study of glioma-infiltrating T cells after dendritic cell vaccination. Clones were sequenced by immunoSEQ multiplex PCR, and TCRdb holds only the in-frame ones, with some missing. The sample carries some 99,000 clones, around 80% recorded once. Germline V gives CDR1 LGHNA, CDR2 YNFKEQ. Trimming stripped 1 base from V and 8 bases from J, with 17 bases between. There are 15 residues in the CDR3. The time point: after dendritic cell vaccination, including at tumor progression/relapse. None of the glioblastoma patients had an isocitrate dehydrogenase mutation. There are a few counts of this clone. Possible read error: a much larger clone is one base away.

The TCR sequence derives from a human donor with glioblastoma. V is TRBV4-2 and J is TRBJ1-2; TRBD1 might be the D (5 bases). Sequenced here: blood, sampled after dendritic cell vaccination. The chain's CDR3 is CASSQVESRAGGYTF. The CDR3 region has the DNA TGTGCCAGCAGCCAAGTAGAATCCAGGGCTGGCGGCTACACCTTC.